These 23 T cell receptor beta chains share one sample of origin, sequenced in a study of cytomegalovirus exposure and HLA in healthy donors (dated by TCRdb to about 2017). Receptors were amplified or captured by the immunoSEQ multiplex PCR assay. The multiplex PCR relied on a mix of 60 forward primers for TCR Vbeta segments and 13 reverse primers for TCR Jbeta segments. In its TCRdb copy, this immuneACCESS table keeps in-frame sequences only and misses some clones. Where compared with another copy, unresolved V genes explain less than half of these, and the others have no known cause. Here the sample has around 130,000 clones; roughly 80% occur a single time. The ten largest make up over 2% of the sample. Sequenced material: PBMCs. These receptors originate from a woman between 40 and 55 years old in good health and CMV-seropositive.

In this sample, this clone turned up a few times. The chain links TRBV30 to TRBJ2-7; D is uncertain. Germline CDR1 is GTSNPN and CDR2 is SVGIG (reference sequence). The ends were cut back, 0 bases at V and 6 bases at J, with 9 bases in the middle. This CDR3 has 12 amino acids. The DNA for the CDR3 is TGTGCCTGGAGTGTGAGGATGGGCGAGCAGTACTTC. It yields the protein CAWSVRMGEQYF. Full variable domain (rest looked up from reference TRBV30 and TRBJ2-7): SQTIHQWPATLVQPVGSPLSLECTVEGTSNPNLYWYRQAAGRGLQLLFYSVGIGQISSEVPQNLSASRPQDRQFILSSKKLLLSDSGFYLCAWSVRMGEQYFGPGTRLTVT.

This rearrangement joins TRBV6-4 to TRBJ1-1; 11 nucleotides agree with TRBD1. V gave up 0 bases and J gave up 0 bases; unmatched junction bases: 15. CDR1 and CDR2 from the germline V gene are MRHNA and SNTAGT. This CDR3 has 21 amino acids. The CDR3 sequence is CASSDSIQFTGTGGMNTEAFF. CDR3 in DNA: TGTGCCAGCAGTGACTCAATCCAGTTCACCGGGACAGGGGGTATGAACACTGAAGCTTTCTTT.

A word on this clone: The same CDR3 arises from other DNA sequences in this sample as well. CDR3 DNA: TGCGCCAGCAGCTTAGACAGGGACTATGGCTACACCTTC. This encodes CASSLDRDYGYTF. The V and J genes are TRBV5-1 and TRBJ1-2, with 7 bases fitting TRBD1. The CDR3 length is 13 residues. The V and J ends lost 2 bases and 3 bases, in that order; junction bases with no gene match: 1. Germline V lookup: CDR1 SGHRS, CDR2 YFSETQ.

The rearrangement joins TRBV9 to TRBJ2-2, with 12 bases aligning to TRBD2. J was trimmed by 5 bases and V by 2 bases; bases with no gene match: 1. This CDR3 comprises 15 residues. The germline CDR1 and CDR2 sequences are SGDLS and YYNGEE. The CDR3 nucleotides read TGTGCCAGCAGCGTCACTAGCGGGGGGACCGGGGAGCTGTTTTTT. The encoded protein is CASSVTSGGTGELFF.

This chain connects TRBV10-3 to TRBJ1-2, with D possibly matching TRBD1 (6 bases). CDR1 and CDR2 (germline): ENHRY, SYGVKD. The germline V and J ends were trimmed by 10 bases and 6 bases, with 18 bases remaining between them. The CDR3 spans 13 residues. CDR3 bases: TGTGCCAGCCGAACCGCAGGGGTGGATGGCTACACCTTC. This translates into CASRTAGVDGYTF.

The chain uses TRBV6-1 and TRBJ1-2; possibly TRBD1 for D (6 bases). Germline V gene sequence: CDR1 MNHNS, CDR2 SASEGT. The CDR3 length is 14 residues. The V and J ends lost 5 bases and 4 bases respectively, with 14 bases between them. DNA of the CDR3: TGTGCCAGCAGTACCGACAGGTCCCCCTATGGCTACACCTTC. It is translated as CASSTDRSPYGYTF.

This clone has more than one count but fewer than ten. The rearrangement links TRBV19 to TRBJ2-1, with a weak D call TRBD1 (5 bases). The CDR3 is made up of 16 amino acids. The V and J ends lost 3 bases and 7 bases respectively, with 19 bases between them. Germline V gene sequence: CDR1 LNHDA, CDR2 SQIVND (reference sequence). The CDR3: CASSIPPGPPGNEQFF. In DNA, the CDR3 is TGTGCCAGTAGTATCCCACCGGGCCCCCCAGGGAATGAGCAGTTCTTC.

This clone has just a few counts. This rearrangement joins TRBV29-1 to TRBJ2-1; 7 bases align to TRBD1. Germline V gene data show CDR1 as SQVTM and CDR2 as ANQGSEA. This CDR3 region has 14 residues. After removal of 3 bases from V and 2 bases from J, the junction contained 4 bases not matched to a gene. For the CDR3, the DNA is TGCAGCGTTGATAGGGACAGTCCCTACAATGAGCAGTTCTTC. Amino acids: CSVDRDSPYNEQFF.

Comment on this clone: Other DNA sequences of this sample code for an identical CDR3. This chain connects TRBV28 to TRBJ2-3; 9 positions match TRBD2. The CDR3 spans 15 residues. Germline CDR1 reads MDHEN; CDR2 reads SYDVKM. The V gene end was trimmed by 2 bases and the J gene end by 1 base; junction bases not matched to a gene: 1. In DNA, the CDR3 is TGTGCCAGCAGTTTAGCGGGGGGGGGCACAGATACGCAGTATTTT. It codes for CASSLAGGGTDTQYF.

This sequence joins TRBV5-1 and TRBJ2-7; TRBD1 agrees at 7 bases. Germline V gene sequence: CDR1 SGHRS, CDR2 YFSETQ. CDR3 length equals 14 residues. Germline trimming cut 5 bases from V and 2 bases from J; bases unmatched to any gene: 7. CDR3 sequence reads: CASSVRQGTYEQYF. DNA for the CDR3: TGCGCCAGCAGTGTCCGACAGGGAACCTACGAGCAGTACTTC.

V usage is TRBV29-1 and J usage is TRBJ1-2, with a weak D call TRBD1 (6 bases). V lost 3 bases, J lost 4 bases, and 9 bases lay in between. Looked up from germline, CDR1 is SQVTM and CDR2 is ANQGSEA. The CDR3 runs to 12 residues. The CDR3 sequence: CSVEGHGYGYTF. Written as DNA, the CDR3 is TGCAGCGTTGAGGGACACGGCTATGGCTACACCTTC.

This chain links TRBV19 with TRBJ2-4; the match to TRBD2 covers 7 bases. CDR1 and CDR2 from the germline V gene are LNHDA and SQIVND (reference sequence). Trimming removed 7 bases from V and 7 bases from J; junction bases left unmatched: 10. The CDR3 covers 14 residues. CDR3 bases: TGTGCCAGTAAAGGGAGGGCCTACGAGAACATTCAGTACTTC. Translated: CASKGRAYENIQYF.

The chain joins TRBV7-2 to TRBJ1-4, with D maybe TRBD1 (6 bases). This CDR3 region has 15 residues. Trimming took off 5 bases at V and 0 bases at J, with 10 bases between the two ends. Per the germline V gene, CDR1 is SGHTA and CDR2 is FQGNSA. The CDR3 DNA reads TGTGCCAGCAGCCTCCGGGACACAACTAATGAAAAACTGTTTTTT. Translated: CASSLRDTTNEKLFF.

J is TRBJ2-3 and V is TRBV9; 7 bases agree with TRBD1. The germline V gene encodes CDR1 SGDLS and CDR2 YYNGEE. The CDR3 totals 15 residues. The ends lost 0 bases at V and 2 bases at J; junction bases unmatched: 3. CDR3 sequence: CASSVDRGATDTQYF. Here the CDR3 DNA reads TGTGCCAGCAGCGTAGACAGGGGAGCCACAGATACGCAGTATTTT.

This clone has a single count. J is TRBJ1-6 and V is TRBV14; TRBD1 matches 12 bases. Per the germline V gene, CDR1 is SGHDN and CDR2 is FVKESK. The CDR3 loop spans 16 amino acids. Trimming removed 4 bases from V and 9 bases from J; junction bases left unmatched: 7. DNA of the CDR3: TGTGCCAGCAGCCCCTCGGGACAGGGGGCTTTTTCACCCCTCCACTTT. As protein: CASSPSGQGAFSPLHF.

This clone was seen a single time. The V call is TRBV25-1, the J call TRBJ2-2, with D maybe TRBD2 (5 bases). Germline V gene lookup returns CDR1 MGHDK and CDR2 SYGVNS. This CDR3 comprises 14 residues. Trimming took off 5 bases at V and 7 bases at J, with 14 bases between the two ends. In nucleotides, the CDR3 is TGTGCCAGCAGTCCGGATGTCGGGGTCGGGGAGCTGTTTTTT. This sequence encodes CASSPDVGVGELFF.

This clone was seen a handful of times. The rearrangement joins TRBV28 to TRBJ2-7; 11 nucleotides agree with TRBD1. The ends lost 5 bases at V and 0 bases at J; junction bases unmatched: 9. CDR3 length: 17 residues. CDR1 MDHEN and CDR2 SYDVKM come from the germline V gene. CDR3 in DNA: TGTGCCAGCAGTCCTGGCCGGGGACAGGGGGTCTCCTACGAGCAGTACTTC. Amino acids: CASSPGRGQGVSYEQYF.

This chain connects TRBV25-1 to TRBJ2-2; possibly TRBD1 for D (6 bases). The CDR3 extends over 17 amino acids. V lost 6 bases to trimming and J lost 5 bases, with 22 bases between them. Germline V CDR1 and CDR2: MGHDK, SYGVNS. The DNA of the CDR3 is TGTGCCAGCAGCCAAGCAGGGGCAAAGGGGATTACCGGGGAGCTGTTTTTT. This translates into CASSQAGAKGITGELFF.

This chain uses TRBV7-9 with TRBJ2-5; 11 bases match TRBD2. Germline CDR1 and CDR2: SEHNR and FQNEAQ (reference sequence). CDR3 length equals 16 residues. V was pared by 1 base and J by 4 bases, with 5 bases of the junction left unmatched. The CDR3 here is CASSLDGTSGTETQYF. CDR3 in DNA: TGTGCCAGCAGCTTAGACGGGACTAGCGGTACAGAGACCCAGTACTTC.

The J gene is TRBJ2-3, the V gene TRBV4-2; 9 bases match TRBD2. Per the germline V gene, CDR1 is LGHNA and CDR2 is YNFKEQ. The V gene end was trimmed by 3 bases and the J gene end by 1 base; junction bases not matched to a gene: 8. This CDR3 region has 17 residues. The CDR3, as DNA: TGTGCCAGCAGCCATGGAGGTAGCGGGGGCCGCACAGATACGCAGTATTTT. It specifies CASSHGGSGGRTDTQYF.

This clone was counted only a few times. As DNA, the CDR3 is TGTGCCATGTCCGGGACAGGGTCCTACAATGAGCAGTTCTTC. Its protein is CAMSGTGSYNEQFF. The chain links TRBV21-1 to TRBJ2-1; TRBD1, the table's D call, lacks a check against the DNA. TRBV21-1 is deemed a pseudogene. The CDR3 contains 14 residues.

The gene calls are TRBV5-1 and TRBJ2-5, with D perhaps matching TRBD1 (5 bases). From germline, CDR1 is SGHRS and CDR2 YFSETQ. The CDR3 is 15 residues long. V dropped 3 bases and J dropped 5 bases, with 17 bases sitting between them. The CDR3 DNA reads as TGCGCCAGCAGCTCGTCGGGCAGGGTAGGGGAGACCCAGTACTTC. Translating it yields CASSSSGRVGETQYF.

V and J are TRBV19 and TRBJ1-5; 10 bases fit TRBD1. The ends lost 5 bases at V and 7 bases at J; junction bases unmatched: 8. This CDR3 has 15 amino acids. The germline V gene has CDR1 LNHDA and CDR2 SQIVND (reference sequence). CDR3 nucleotide sequence: TGTGCCAGTAGTCTCGGACAGGGGGACCACCAGCCCCAGCATTTT. Amino acids: CASSLGQGDHQPQHF.